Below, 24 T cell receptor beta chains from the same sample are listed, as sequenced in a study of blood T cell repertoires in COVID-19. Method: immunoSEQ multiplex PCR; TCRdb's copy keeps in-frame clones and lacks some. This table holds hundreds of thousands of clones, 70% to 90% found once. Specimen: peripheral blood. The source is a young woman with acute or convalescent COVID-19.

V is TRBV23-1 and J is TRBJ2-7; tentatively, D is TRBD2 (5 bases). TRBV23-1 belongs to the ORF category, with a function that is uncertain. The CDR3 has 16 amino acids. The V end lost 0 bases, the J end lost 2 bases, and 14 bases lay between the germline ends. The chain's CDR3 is CASSQSSPGNPYEQYF. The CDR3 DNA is TGCGCCAGCAGTCAATCGAGTCCCGGGAACCCCTACGAGCAGTACTTC.

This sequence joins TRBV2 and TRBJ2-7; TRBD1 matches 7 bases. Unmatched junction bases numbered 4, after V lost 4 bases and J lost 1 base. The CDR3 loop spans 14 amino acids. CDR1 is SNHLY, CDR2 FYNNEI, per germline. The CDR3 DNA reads TGTGCCAGCAGTGTCGGGGACAGATCCTACGAGCAGTACTTC. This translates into CASSVGDRSYEQYF.

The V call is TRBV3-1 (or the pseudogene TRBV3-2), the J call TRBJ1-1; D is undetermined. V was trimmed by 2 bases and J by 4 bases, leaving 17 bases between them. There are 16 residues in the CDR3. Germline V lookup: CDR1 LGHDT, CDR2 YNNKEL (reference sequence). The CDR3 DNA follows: TGTGCCAGCAGCCAACTGAGAGCTGAGCCGGGCACTGAAGCTTTCTTT. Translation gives CASSQLRAEPGTEAFF.

The CDR3 here is CATSDGEIYGYTF. CDR3 nucleotide sequence: TGTGCCACCAGTGATGGGGAGATCTATGGCTACACCTTC. V gene TRBV24-1 combines with J gene TRBJ1-2; D ambiguous. CDR1 is KGHDR and CDR2 is SFDVKD in the germline V gene. This CDR3 has 13 residues. Trimming pared 3 bases from V and 4 bases from J, leaving 8 bases between.

The CDR3 protein is CASSGYRGPGTEAFF. The CDR3 region has the DNA TGCGCCAGCAGCGGGTACAGGGGGCCTGGCACTGAAGCTTTCTTT. The chain combines TRBV5-1 with TRBJ1-1; 9 bases are a match to TRBD1. Germline lookup yields CDR1 SGHRS and CDR2 YFSETQ. J gave up 4 bases and V 4 bases, and 8 bases lay outside the gene matches. The CDR3 sequence is 15 residues long. Using reference TRBV5-1 and TRBJ1-1 for the parts outside the CDR3, the full variable domain is KAGVTQTPRYLIKTRGQQVTLSCSPISGHRSVSWYQQTPGQGLQFLFEYFSETQRNKGNFPGRFSGRQFSNSRSEMNVSTLELGDSALYLCASSGYRGPGTEAFFGQGTRLTVV.

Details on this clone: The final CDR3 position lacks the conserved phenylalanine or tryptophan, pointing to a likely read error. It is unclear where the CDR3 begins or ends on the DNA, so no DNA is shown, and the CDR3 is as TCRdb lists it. This chain's CDR3 is CASSERSGILVS. The chain employs TRBV2 and TRBJ1-2. The CDR3 length equals 12 residues, ends included. Germline V gene sequence: CDR1 SNHLY, CDR2 FYNNEI.

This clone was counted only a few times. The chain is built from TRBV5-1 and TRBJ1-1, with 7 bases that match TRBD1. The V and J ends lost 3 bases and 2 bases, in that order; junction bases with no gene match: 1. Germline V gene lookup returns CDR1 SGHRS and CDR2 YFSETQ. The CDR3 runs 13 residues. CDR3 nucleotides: TGCGCCAGCAGCTGGGACAGAAACACTGAAGCTTTCTTT. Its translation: CASSWDRNTEAFF.

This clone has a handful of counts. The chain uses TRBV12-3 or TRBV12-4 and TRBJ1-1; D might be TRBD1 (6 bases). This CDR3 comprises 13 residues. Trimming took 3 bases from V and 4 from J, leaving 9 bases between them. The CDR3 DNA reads TGTGCCAGCAGTTTGTCAGGGGTCACTGAAGCTTTCTTT. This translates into CASSLSGVTEAFF.

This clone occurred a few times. The CDR3 region is CATSDPTGGGYYGYTF. The CDR3 bases are TGTGCCACCAGTGACCCGACAGGGGGGGGTTACTATGGCTACACCTTC. The gene calls are TRBV24-1 and TRBJ1-2, with 9 bases aligning to TRBD1. V shed 4 bases, J shed 3 bases, and the junction held 8 bases outside the gene matches. This CDR3 is built from 16 residues. The germline gives CDR1 KGHDR, CDR2 SFDVKD.

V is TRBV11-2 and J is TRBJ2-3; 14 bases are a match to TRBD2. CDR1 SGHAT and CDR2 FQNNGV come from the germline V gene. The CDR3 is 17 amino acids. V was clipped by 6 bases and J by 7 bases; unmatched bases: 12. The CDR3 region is CASRSDPGLAGEYTQYF. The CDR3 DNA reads TGTGCCAGCAGATCAGATCCGGGACTAGCGGGGGAATATACGCAGTATTTT.

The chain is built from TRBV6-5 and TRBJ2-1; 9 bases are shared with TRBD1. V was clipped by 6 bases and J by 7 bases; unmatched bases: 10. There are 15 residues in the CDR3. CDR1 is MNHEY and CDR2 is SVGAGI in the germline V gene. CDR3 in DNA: TGTGCCAGCAGGAAAACCGGGACAGGGAGGAATGAGCAGTTCTTC. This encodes CASRKTGTGRNEQFF.

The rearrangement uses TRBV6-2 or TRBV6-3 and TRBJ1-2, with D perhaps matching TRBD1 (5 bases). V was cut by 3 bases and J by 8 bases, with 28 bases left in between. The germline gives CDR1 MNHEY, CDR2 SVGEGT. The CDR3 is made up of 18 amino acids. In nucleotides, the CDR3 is TGTGCCAGCAGTTATTCCCCAGAGCCGCTGGGGCAAGTTCGGGGCTACACCTTC. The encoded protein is CASSYSPEPLGQVRGYTF.

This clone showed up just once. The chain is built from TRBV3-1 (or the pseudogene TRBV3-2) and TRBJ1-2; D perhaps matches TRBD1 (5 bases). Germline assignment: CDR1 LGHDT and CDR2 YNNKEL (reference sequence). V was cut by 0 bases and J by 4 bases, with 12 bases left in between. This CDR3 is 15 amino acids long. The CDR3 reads CASSQDAGRRYGYTF. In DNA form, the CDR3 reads TGTGCCAGCAGCCAAGATGCGGGACGGCGCTATGGCTACACCTTC.

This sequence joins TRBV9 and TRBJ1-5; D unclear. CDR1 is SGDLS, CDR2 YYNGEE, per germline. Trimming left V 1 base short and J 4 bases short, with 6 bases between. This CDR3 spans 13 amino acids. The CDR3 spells CASSVFGNQPQHF. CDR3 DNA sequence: TGTGCCAGCAGCGTATTCGGGAATCAGCCCCAGCATTTT. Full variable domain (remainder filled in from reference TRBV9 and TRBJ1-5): DSGVTQTPKHLITATGQRVTLRCSPRSGDLSVYWYQQSLDQGLQFLIQYYNGEERAKGNILERFSAQQFPDLHSELNLSSLELGDSALYFCASSVFGNQPQHFGDGTRLSIL.

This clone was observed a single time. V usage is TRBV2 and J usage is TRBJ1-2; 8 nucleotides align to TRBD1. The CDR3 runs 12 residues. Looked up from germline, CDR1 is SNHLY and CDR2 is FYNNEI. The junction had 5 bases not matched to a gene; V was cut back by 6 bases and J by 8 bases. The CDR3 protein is CASRTGAGGYTF. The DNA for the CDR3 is TGTGCCAGCAGGACAGGGGCTGGCGGCTACACCTTC.

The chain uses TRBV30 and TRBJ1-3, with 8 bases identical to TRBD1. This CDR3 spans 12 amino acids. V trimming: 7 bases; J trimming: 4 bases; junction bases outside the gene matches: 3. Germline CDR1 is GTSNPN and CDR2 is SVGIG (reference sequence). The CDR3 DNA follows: TGTGCCTCTACAGGGGGAGGAAACACCATATATTTT. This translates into CASTGGGNTIYF.

The CDR3 bases are TGCAGTGCTCCTCCTTTTACCTTC. Its translation is CSAPPFTF. The genes are TRBV20-1 and TRBJ1-2, with D unresolved. Germline lookup yields CDR1 DFQATT and CDR2 SNEGSKA (reference sequence). Trimming took off 5 bases at V and 14 bases at J, with 9 bases between the two ends. This CDR3 is built from 8 residues.

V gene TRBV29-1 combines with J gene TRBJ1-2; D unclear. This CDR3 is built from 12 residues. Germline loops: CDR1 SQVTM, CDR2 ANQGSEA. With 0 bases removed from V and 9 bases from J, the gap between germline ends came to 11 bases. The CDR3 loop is CSVEDRDTSYTF. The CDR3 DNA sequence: TGCAGCGTTGAAGATCGTGACACGAGCTACACCTTC.

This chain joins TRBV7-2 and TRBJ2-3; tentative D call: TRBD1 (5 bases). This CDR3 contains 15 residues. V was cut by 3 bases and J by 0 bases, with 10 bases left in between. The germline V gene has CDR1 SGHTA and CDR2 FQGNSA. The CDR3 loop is CASSFGGASTDTQYF. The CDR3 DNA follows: TGTGCCAGCAGCTTTGGTGGGGCTAGCACAGATACGCAGTATTTT.

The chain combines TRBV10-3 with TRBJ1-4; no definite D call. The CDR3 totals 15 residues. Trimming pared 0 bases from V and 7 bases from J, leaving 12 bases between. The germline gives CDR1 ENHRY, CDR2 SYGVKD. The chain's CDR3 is CAISESEASGEKLFF. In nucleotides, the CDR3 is TGTGCCATCAGTGAGTCTGAGGCGTCGGGTGAAAAACTGTTTTTT.

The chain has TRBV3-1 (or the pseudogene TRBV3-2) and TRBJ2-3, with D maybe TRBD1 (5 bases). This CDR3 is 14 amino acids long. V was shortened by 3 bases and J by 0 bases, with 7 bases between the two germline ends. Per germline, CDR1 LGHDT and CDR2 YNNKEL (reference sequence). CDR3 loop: CASSHRQSTDTQYF. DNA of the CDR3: TGTGCCAGCAGCCACAGACAGAGCACAGATACGCAGTATTTT.

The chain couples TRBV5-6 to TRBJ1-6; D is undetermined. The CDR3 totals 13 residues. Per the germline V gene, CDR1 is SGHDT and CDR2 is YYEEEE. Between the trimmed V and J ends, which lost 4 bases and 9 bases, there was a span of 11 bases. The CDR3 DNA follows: TGTGCCAGCAGCCCGTTGACAAGTTCACCCCTCCACTTT. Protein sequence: CASSPLTSSPLHF.

CDR3: CASTTDGLSGNTIYF. The CDR3 DNA reads as TGTGCCAGCACCACAGACGGACTCTCTGGAAACACCATATATTTT. This chain connects TRBV3-1 (or the pseudogene TRBV3-2) to TRBJ1-3; D is uncertain. Trimming took 7 bases from V and 0 from J, leaving 13 bases between them. CDR1 LGHDT and CDR2 YNNKEL come from the germline V gene (reference sequence). The CDR3 is made up of 15 amino acids.

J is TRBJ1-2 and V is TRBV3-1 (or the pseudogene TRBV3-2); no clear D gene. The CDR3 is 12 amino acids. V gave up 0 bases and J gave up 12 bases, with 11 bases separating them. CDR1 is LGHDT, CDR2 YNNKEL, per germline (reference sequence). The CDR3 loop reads CASSQDAKINTF. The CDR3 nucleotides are TGTGCCAGCAGCCAAGACGCGAAGATCAACACCTTC.